A selection of T cell receptor beta chains follows, all from one sample in a study of vaccination effects on CD4 cells after COVID-19. These receptors have no known antigen. The repertoire was sequenced with immunoSEQ multiplex PCR; TCRdb's copy has only in-frame clones and lacks some. The table records 30,000 to 40,000 clones, 72% of them present only once. The sample here was CD4+ T cells from PBMCs cultured with HCoV-229E spike peptides, taken after COVID-19 vaccination. The receptors here all came from a human donor who received a COVID-19 vaccine. The CDR3 runs from the conserved cysteine through the conserved F or W. The D gene is left open where the match is weak. Size values are once, few and many counts, or a class for expanded clones, and some rows have none.

clone_size j_call cdr3_length v_call d_call cdr3_aa cdr3_nt
NA TRBJ2-7 13 TRBV12-3/TRBV12-4 NA CASSPRPRDEQYF TGTGCCAGCAGCCCACGTCCCCGGGACGAGCAGTACTTC
NA TRBJ2-5 14 TRBV24-1 NA CATSDQRLGETQYF TGTGCCACCAGTGATCAACGACTGGGGGAGACCCAGTACTTC
NA TRBJ2-7 13 TRBV5-6 NA CASIGKGRHEQYF TGTGCCAGCATAGGTAAGGGGCGACACGAGCAGTACTTC
NA TRBJ2-3 15 TRBV6-5 TRBD1 CASSIQGQHTDTQYF TGTGCCAGCAGTATACAGGGGCAACACACAGATACGCAGTATTTT
once TRBJ1-2 16 TRBV5-5 NA CASSLGAALVDYGYTF TGTGCCAGCAGCCTGGGTGCTGCGCTGGTGGACTATGGCTACACCTTC
few TRBJ1-1 14 TRBV10-3 TRBD1 CAISSGQGGAEAFF TGTGCCATCAGTTCCGGACAGGGTGGTGCTGAAGCTTTCTTT
NA TRBJ1-3 16 TRBV11-2 NA CASSQRDRPSGNTIYF TGTGCCAGCAGCCAACGGGACCGACCCTCTGGAAACACCATATATTTT
NA TRBJ2-2 17 TRBV5-1 TRBD2 CASSDTSGGASTGELFF TGCGCCAGCAGCGACACTAGCGGGGGGGCCAGTACCGGGGAGCTGTTTTTT
NA TRBJ2-3 11 TRBV11-2 NA CASSYRRPQYF TGTGCCAGCAGCTATAGACGACCCCAGTATTTT
NA TRBJ2-2 15 TRBV11-2 NA CASSPGAQNTGELFF TGTGCCAGCAGCCCAGGTGCACAAAACACCGGGGAGCTGTTTTTT
NA TRBJ2-2 13 TRBV10-1 NA CASSESWAGELFF TGCGCCAGCAGTGAGTCTTGGGCCGGGGAGCTGTTTTTT
NA TRBJ2-7 13 TRBV10-3 TRBD2 CAIGSGGPYEQYF TGTGCCATCGGTAGCGGGGGACCCTACGAGCAGTACTTC
NA TRBJ2-5 13 TRBV5-4 NA CASSLGHGETQYF TGTGCCAGCAGCTTAGGGCATGGAGAGACCCAGTACTTC
few TRBJ1-1 11 TRBV30 NA CAWIPVTEAFF TGTGCCTGGATCCCGGTCACTGAAGCTTTCTTT
NA TRBJ2-1 14 TRBV5-8 NA CASSLRLINIEQFF TGTGCCAGCAGCTTAAGGCTAATTAACATTGAGCAGTTCTTC
few TRBJ2-1 16 TRBV3-1/TRBV3-2 NA CASSRRLTGWDNEQFF TGTGCCAGCAGCCGCAGATTGACAGGCTGGGACAATGAGCAGTTCTTC
NA TRBJ2-5 14 TRBV5-1 NA CASSFEGSQETQYF TGCGCCAGCAGCTTCGAGGGGTCGCAAGAGACCCAGTACTTC
NA TRBJ2-7 13 TRBV7-9 NA CASSLEIHYEQYF TGTGCCAGCAGCTTAGAGATTCACTACGAGCAGTACTTC
NA TRBJ2-4 13 TRBV7-9 NA CASSEGGMNIQYF TGTGCCAGCAGCGAGGGGGGGATGAACATTCAGTACTTC
NA TRBJ1-4 15 TRBV25-1 NA CASSESGTTNEKLFF TGTGCCAGCAGTGAATCAGGGACTACTAATGAAAAACTGTTTTTT
NA TRBJ1-6 14 TRBV2 NA CASSDITVNSPLHF TGTGCCAGCAGTGATATAACAGTGAATTCACCCCTCCACTTT
NA TRBJ1-2 14 TRBV6-5 NA CASSYATGTYGYTF TGTGCCAGCAGTTACGCTACAGGGACCTATGGCTACACCTTC
few TRBJ1-3 16 TRBV9 NA CASSVEPAGTGNTIYF TGTGCCAGCAGCGTAGAGCCAGCAGGGACTGGAAACACCATATATTTT
once TRBJ1-2 14 TRBV6-5 TRBD1 CASSTGTGVYGYTF TGTGCCAGCAGCACCGGGACAGGAGTTTATGGCTACACCTTC
NA TRBJ2-5 14 TRBV3-1/TRBV3-2 NA CASSGQGNQETQYF TGTGCCAGCAGCGGCCAGGGGAATCAAGAGACCCAGTACTTC
few TRBJ2-7 14 TRBV7-9 NA CASRRETSSYEQYF TGTGCCAGCAGAAGAGAGACATCCTCCTACGAGCAGTACTTC
NA TRBJ2-1 15 TRBV4-2 NA CASSHGLAKYNEQFF TGTGCCAGCAGTCACGGGCTAGCGAAATACAATGAGCAGTTCTTC
NA TRBJ2-7 17 TRBV3-1/TRBV3-2 TRBD2 CASSQSGSGGASYEQYF TGTGCCAGCAGCCAAAGTGGTAGCGGGGGGGCCAGCTACGAGCAGTACTTC
few TRBJ1-2 14 TRBV29-1 NA CSVLHRAQVGGYTF TGCAGCGTTCTTCATCGCGCCCAGGTAGGCGGCTACACCTTC
NA TRBJ2-1 11 TRBV20-1 NA CSPVQGNEQFF TGCAGTCCAGTACAGGGAAATGAGCAGTTCTTC
NA TRBJ1-2 13 TRBV11-2 NA CASSLGVNYGYTF TGTGCCAGCAGCTTAGGGGTTAACTATGGCTACACCTTC
NA TRBJ1-2 14 TRBV10-3 NA CAIGKSVQGLGYTF TGTGCCATCGGGAAGAGTGTACAGGGACTTGGCTACACCTTC
few TRBJ1-4 15 TRBV19 TRBD1 CASRPRGQGNEKLFF TGTGCCAGTAGGCCCCGGGGACAGGGGAATGAAAAACTGTTTTTT
NA TRBJ2-5 13 TRBV7-9 TRBD2 CASSYSGDETQYF TGTGCCAGCTCCTATAGCGGGGACGAGACCCAGTACTTC
NA TRBJ2-7 15 TRBV21-1 NA CASSTTWDSTYEQYF TGTGCCAGCAGCACAACCTGGGACAGCACCTACGAGCAGTACTTC
NA TRBJ1-2 17 TRBV5-1 TRBD1 CASSLGGTGPTNYGYTF TGCGCCAGCAGCTTGGGGGGGACAGGGCCGACTAACTATGGCTACACCTTC
NA TRBJ2-1 11 TRBV12-5 NA CASGLNNEQFF TGTGCTAGTGGGCTCAACAATGAGCAGTTCTTC
NA TRBJ1-4 16 TRBV27 NA CASSLYGFGANEKLFF TGTGCCAGCAGTTTATACGGATTTGGGGCTAATGAAAAACTGTTTTTT